This T cell receptor beta chain is from a study of T-cell reconstitution after alpha-beta-depleted transplantation in children. This clonotype was seen once. Unique molecular identifiers tagged the TCRbeta library. One entry per CDR3 protein, called by TCRdb with MiXCR from the PCR reads. This table has about 98,000 distinct CDR3 sequences, around 22% appearing once. The CDR3 is 13 amino acids. V was pared by 1 base and J by 4 bases, with 8 bases between. The chain uses TRBV12-3 or TRBV12-4 and TRBJ2-7; no clear D. Sequencing used PBMCs, obtained before TCRalphabeta/CD19-depleted stem cell transplant. The source is a boy between 2 and 15 years old with acute lymphoblastic leukemia, due to receive a stem cell transplant. In nucleotides, the CDR3 is TGTGCCAGCAGTTTAGAGAGCCAATACGAGCAGTACTTC. Amino acids: CASSLESQYEQYF.